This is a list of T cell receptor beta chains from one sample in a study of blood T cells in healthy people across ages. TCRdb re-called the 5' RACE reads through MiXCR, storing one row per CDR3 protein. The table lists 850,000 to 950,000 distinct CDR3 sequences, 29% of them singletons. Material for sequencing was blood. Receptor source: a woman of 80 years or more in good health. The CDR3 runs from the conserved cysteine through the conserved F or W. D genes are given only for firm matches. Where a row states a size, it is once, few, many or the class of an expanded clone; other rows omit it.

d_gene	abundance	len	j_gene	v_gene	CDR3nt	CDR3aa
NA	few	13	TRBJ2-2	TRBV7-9	TGTGCCAGCAGCTGGAGGGGTAGCGGGGAGCTGTTTTTT	CASSWRGSGELFF
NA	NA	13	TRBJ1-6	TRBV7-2	TGTGCCAACAGCTTAGATGGGAGCTCACCCCTCCACTTT	CANSLDGSSPLHF
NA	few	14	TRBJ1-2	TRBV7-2	TGTGCCAGCAGGAGTAAGATCTTGGGGTATGGCTACACCTTC	CASRSKILGYGYTF
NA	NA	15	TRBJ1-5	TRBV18	TGTGCCAGCTCACCGGCAGGCGCCCTAGGACAGCCCCAGCATTTT	CASSPAGALGQPQHF
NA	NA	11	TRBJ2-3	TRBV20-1	TGCAGTGCTGAAAACTCCGATACGCAGTATTTT	CSAENSDTQYF
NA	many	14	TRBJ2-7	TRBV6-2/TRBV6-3	TGTGCCAGCAGTTACTCGACAGCCTCCTACGAGCAGTACTTC	CASSYSTASYEQYF
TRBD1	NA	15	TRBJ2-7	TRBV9	TGTGCCAGCGGCGGAAGACAGGGGGGGCACGACGAGCAGTACTTC	CASGGRQGGHDEQYF
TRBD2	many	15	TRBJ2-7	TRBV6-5	TGTGCCAGCAGTTCGAGGCGGGGGTCTTCTAACGAGCAGTACTTC	CASSSRRGSSNEQYF
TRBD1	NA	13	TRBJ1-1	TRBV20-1	TGCAGTGCTAGAAACAGGGGGCGAGGTGAAGCTTTCTTT	CSARNRGRGEAFF
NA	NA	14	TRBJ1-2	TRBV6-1	TGTGCCAGCAGTGAAGGAGTCGGAAACTATGGCTACACCTTC	CASSEGVGNYGYTF
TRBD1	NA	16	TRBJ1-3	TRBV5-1	TGCGCCAGCAGCTGGGGACAGTCTAACTCTGGAAACACCATATATTTT	CASSWGQSNSGNTIYF
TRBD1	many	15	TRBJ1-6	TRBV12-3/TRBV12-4	TGTGCCAGCAGCCAAACAGGGGGTCGAAATTCACCCCTCCACTTT	CASSQTGGRNSPLHF
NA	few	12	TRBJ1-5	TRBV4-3	TGCGCCAGCAGCCTAGACAGGCAGCCCCAGCATTTT	CASSLDRQPQHF
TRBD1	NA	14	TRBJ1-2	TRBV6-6	TGTGCCAGCAGTTACTCGACAGGGTTCTATGGCTACACCTTC	CASSYSTGFYGYTF
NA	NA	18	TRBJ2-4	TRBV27	TGTGCCAGCAGTCCCGGGTCCCAGTTGAATCTAGCCCAAAACATTCAGTACTTC	CASSPGSQLNLAQNIQYF
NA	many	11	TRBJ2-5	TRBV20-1	TGCAGTGCTACCAGGACAGAGACCCAGTACTTC	CSATRTETQYF
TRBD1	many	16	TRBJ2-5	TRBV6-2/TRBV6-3	TGTGCCAGCAGTAACCGACAGGGGACCCGAATCAAGACCCAGTACTTC	CASSNRQGTRIKTQYF
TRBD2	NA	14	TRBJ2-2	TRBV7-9	TGTGCCAGCAGGTCGGGGGGGCTCACCGGGGAGCTGTTTTTT	CASRSGGLTGELFF
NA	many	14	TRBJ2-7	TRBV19	TGTGCCAGTAGTATCACAGTTCTTTCCTACGAGCAGTACTTC	CASSITVLSYEQYF
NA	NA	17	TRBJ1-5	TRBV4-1	TGCGCCAGCAGCCTAACTCCGCACATTCAAGGCAATCAGCCCCAGCATTTT	CASSLTPHIQGNQPQHF